This is a list of T cell receptor beta chains from one sample in a study of radiation and T cells in renal cell carcinoma. Measured with immunoSEQ multiplex PCR; TCRdb has only the in-frame clones, and not every one. The sample holds approximately 61,000 clones; around 76% are singletons and the top ten take about 6.8%. The sequencing here drew on blood, taken from a patient whose treatment included radiotherapy and nephrectomy. These receptors were obtained from a man aged 55 to 69 with renal cell carcinoma. Each CDR3 is given with its conserved first and last residue. The D gene is left open where the match is weak. Size tells how often a clone was seen (once, few, many) or the class of an expanded clone, and some rows leave it out.

d_gene: .
v_gene: TRBV5-1
abundance: .
j_gene: TRBJ2-5
CDR3nt: TGCGCCAGCAGCTTGCCCCTACGGCCTAGGGGACAAGAGACCCAGTACTTC
CDR3aa: CASSLPLRPRGQETQYF

d_gene: TRBD1
v_gene: TRBV10-1
abundance: .
j_gene: TRBJ2-5
CDR3nt: TGCGCCAGCAGTGAGTCATGGGGGACAGATCCTAAAGGGACCCAGTACTTC
CDR3aa: CASSESWGTDPKGTQYF

d_gene: TRBD1
v_gene: TRBV19
abundance: .
j_gene: TRBJ2-5
CDR3nt: TGTGCCAGTAATCTGGGACAGGGGACGGAGACCCAGTACTTC
CDR3aa: CASNLGQGTETQYF

d_gene: .
v_gene: TRBV4-2
abundance: few
j_gene: TRBJ1-1
CDR3nt: TGTGCCAGCAGCCAAGATAAACCGAACAGCGGTACTGAAGCTTTCTTT
CDR3aa: CASSQDKPNSGTEAFF

d_gene: .
v_gene: TRBV7-9
abundance: few
j_gene: TRBJ2-3
CDR3nt: TGTGCCAGCAGCCCCCCTAGCGCTTACACAGATACGCAGTATTTT
CDR3aa: CASSPPSAYTDTQYF

d_gene: .
v_gene: TRBV10-3
abundance: .
j_gene: TRBJ1-1
CDR3nt: TGTGCCATCAGTGAGTCTGCAGGGTGGGAAGAAGCTTTCTTT
CDR3aa: CAISESAGWEEAFF

d_gene: TRBD1
v_gene: TRBV7-8
abundance: .
j_gene: TRBJ1-4
CDR3nt: TGTGCCAGCAGACGTCAAAGGACAGGGAGTGAAAAACTGTTTTTT
CDR3aa: CASRRQRTGSEKLFF

d_gene: .
v_gene: TRBV2
abundance: few
j_gene: TRBJ2-4
CDR3nt: TGTGCCAGCGAATCGCTCGGAAACATTCAGTACTTC
CDR3aa: CASESLGNIQYF

d_gene: .
v_gene: TRBV15
abundance: .
j_gene: TRBJ1-1
CDR3nt: TGTGCCACCAGCAGAGATAAGTGGGCCCGGGGACATTCAGTGAGGAACACTGAAGCTTTCTTT
CDR3aa: CATSRDKWARGHSVRNTEAFF

d_gene: .
v_gene: TRBV13
abundance: .
j_gene: TRBJ2-5
CDR3nt: TGTGCCAGCAGCGAGCAGGTCCAGCTTGGGAAGACCCAGTACTTC
CDR3aa: CASSEQVQLGKTQYF

d_gene: .
v_gene: TRBV2
abundance: .
j_gene: TRBJ2-3
CDR3nt: TGTGCCAGCAATCAGAGGGACCCCGTGAGGGATACGCAGTATTTT
CDR3aa: CASNQRDPVRDTQYF

d_gene: .
v_gene: TRBV19
abundance: .
j_gene: TRBJ2-1
CDR3nt: TGTGCCTCCCGCGCCGCTAGACCCACCTACAATGAGCAGTTCTTC
CDR3aa: CASRAARPTYNEQFF

d_gene: TRBD1
v_gene: TRBV18
abundance: .
j_gene: TRBJ1-2
CDR3nt: TGTGCCAGCTCACCAAGGCCAGACAGGGACTATGGCTACACCTTC
CDR3aa: CASSPRPDRDYGYTF

d_gene: .
v_gene: TRBV5-1
abundance: .
j_gene: TRBJ2-5
CDR3nt: TGCGCCAGCAGCTCGTCCCCCGGACGGCGACAAGAGACCCAGTACTTC
CDR3aa: CASSSSPGRRQETQYF